One sample yielded the 9 T cell receptor beta chains listed below, sequenced in a study of blood T cell repertoires in COVID-19. Data came from immunoSEQ multiplex PCR; TCRdb stores just in-frame clones and leaves some out. The sample includes about 140,000 clones, about four fifths of them seen just once. The sample consisted of peripheral blood. The origin of the receptors is an older woman with acute or convalescent COVID-19.

CDR3 protein: CASSNSGRTEQFF. CDR3 bases: TGTGCCAGTAGTAATAGCGGGAGGACTGAGCAGTTCTTC. The genes are TRBV19 and TRBJ2-1; 10 bases agree with TRBD2. This CDR3 spans 13 amino acids. CDR1 is LNHDA, CDR2 SQIVND, per germline (reference sequence). V shed 4 bases, J shed 9 bases, and the junction held 3 bases outside the gene matches.

The chain links TRBV6-5 to TRBJ2-6, with D tentatively TRBD1 (6 bases). Germline V gene data show CDR1 as MNHEY and CDR2 as SVGAGI. The length of the CDR3 is 14 residues. V was trimmed by 7 bases and J by 4 bases, leaving 11 bases between them. The CDR3 coding sequence is TGTGCCAGCAAATCAGGGGCAGGGGCCAACGTCCTGACTTTC. This encodes CASKSGAGANVLTF.

The genes are TRBV7-2 and TRBJ2-7; D is ambiguous. Germline-derived CDR1 and CDR2 are SGHTA and FQGNSA. This CDR3 has 14 amino acids. Trimming removed 1 base from V and 3 bases from J, with 10 bases in between. CDR3 amino acids: CASSLGRINYEQYF. In nucleotides, the CDR3 is TGTGCCAGCAGCTTAGGCAGGATAAACTACGAGCAGTACTTC. Full variable domain (missing parts from reference TRBV7-2 and TRBJ2-7): GAGVSQSPSNKVTEKGKDVELRCDPISGHTALYWYRQSLGQGLEFLIYFQGNSAPDKSGLPSDRFSAERTGGSVSTLTIQRTQQEDSAVYLCASSLGRINYEQYFGPGTRLTVT.

Only a few counts were recorded for this clone. This sequence joins TRBV7-9 and TRBJ1-5; D possibly corresponds to TRBD1 (5 bases). The V gene's germline CDR1 is SEHNR and CDR2 FQNEAQ (reference sequence). CDR3 length: 13 residues. V was clipped by 2 bases and J by 5 bases, with 7 bases between them. In nucleotides, the CDR3 is TGTGCCAGCAGCTTAACGGGGGATCAGCCCCAGCATTTT. Translation: CASSLTGDQPQHF.

The rearrangement links TRBV28 to TRBJ2-2; maybe TRBD2 (5 bases). Germline V gene sequence: CDR1 MDHEN, CDR2 SYDVKM. This CDR3 is 13 amino acids long. Trimming cost V 8 bases and J 0 bases, with 7 bases left between them. Here the CDR3 DNA reads TGTGCCAGCCTGACTACGAACACCGGGGAGCTGTTTTTT. Translating gives CASLTTNTGELFF.

This rearrangement joins TRBV21-1 to TRBJ2-5; TRBD2 is the table's D call and was not checked against the DNA. TRBV21-1 is classified as a pseudogene. The CDR3 runs to 15 residues. The CDR3 nucleotides read TGTGCCAGCAGCAAAGTACCAGGGAGGAGAGAGACCCAGTACTTC. This encodes CASSKVPGRRETQYF.

The genes are TRBV9 and TRBJ1-4; TRBD1 agrees at 7 bases. With V trimmed by 0 bases and J by 5 bases, 7 bases remained unmatched. Per the germline V gene, CDR1 is SGDLS and CDR2 is YYNGEE. This CDR3 spans 16 amino acids. The CDR3 sequence: CASSVGLGQSNEKLFF. In DNA form, the CDR3 reads TGTGCCAGCAGCGTAGGTTTGGGACAGAGCAATGAAAAACTGTTTTTT.

The chain recombines TRBV30 with TRBJ1-3, with 10 bases fitting TRBD1. The CDR3 extends over 18 amino acids. J gave up 0 bases and V 3 bases, and 11 bases lay outside the gene matches. Per germline, CDR1 GTSNPN and CDR2 SVGIG (reference sequence). The CDR3: CAWSLPGQGTISGNTIYF. Here the CDR3 DNA reads TGTGCCTGGAGCTTACCGGGACAGGGGACAATCTCTGGAAACACCATATATTTT.

The chain has TRBV4-2 and TRBJ2-1; D is unclear. The V end was cut by 0 bases, the J end by 8 bases, with 11 bases between. This CDR3 spans 14 amino acids. Germline CDR1 reads LGHNA; CDR2 reads YNFKEQ. The CDR3 protein is CASSQDLADYEQFF. The CDR3 nucleotides are TGTGCCAGCAGCCAAGATTTGGCCGACTATGAGCAGTTCTTC.